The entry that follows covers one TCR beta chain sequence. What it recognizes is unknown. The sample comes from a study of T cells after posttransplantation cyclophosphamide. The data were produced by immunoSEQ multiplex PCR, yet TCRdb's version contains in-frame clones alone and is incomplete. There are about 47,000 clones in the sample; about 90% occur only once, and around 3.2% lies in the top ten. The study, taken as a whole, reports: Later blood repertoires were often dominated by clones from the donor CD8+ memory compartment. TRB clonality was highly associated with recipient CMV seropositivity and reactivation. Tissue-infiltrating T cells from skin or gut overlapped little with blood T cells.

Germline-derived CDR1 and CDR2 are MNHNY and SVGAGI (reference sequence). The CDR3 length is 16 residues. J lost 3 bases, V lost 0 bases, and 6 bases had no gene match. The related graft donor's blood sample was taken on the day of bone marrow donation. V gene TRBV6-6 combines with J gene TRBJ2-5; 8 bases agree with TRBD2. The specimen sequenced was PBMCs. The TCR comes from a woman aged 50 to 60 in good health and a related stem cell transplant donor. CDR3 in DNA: TGTGCCAGCAGTTACTCGATCGGGGGGGACAAAGAGACCCAGTACTTC. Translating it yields CASSYSIGGDKETQYF.